This TCR beta chain originates from a study of OX40 agonist ivuxolimab in advanced cancers. Turning to the overall study: Ivuxolimab was a fully human IgG2 agonistic monoclonal antibody targeting the costimulatory receptor OX40 (CD134). The monotherapy dose-escalation portion (N ≈ 55 patients) of the phase I ivuxolimab trial is reported in the paper. Partial responses occurred in three dose-escalation patients, of whom one had hepatocellular carcinoma and two had cutaneous melanoma. A male proportion of around 81% and a mean age of about 60 years, ranging from 23 to 79, were recorded for the dose-escalation cohort. Of the roughly 52 dose-escalation patients, hepatocellular carcinoma was present in 19, melanoma in around 15, renal cell carcinoma in 9 and head and neck cancer in 9. Patients were allowed to have had prior anti-PD-1, anti-PD-L1 or anti-CTLA-4 therapy, and 40% of the dose-escalation patients had previously received checkpoint inhibitors. The purpose of peripheral TCRbeta sequencing was to test whether ivuxolimab changed TCR sequence diversity and led to clonal T-cell expansion. Intravenous ivuxolimab was administered to patients every 2 weeks at six dose levels: 0.01, 0.1, 0.3, 1.5, 3 and 10 mg/kg. The research as a whole found: On average, CD8+ T cells showed more expanded clones than CD4+ T cells after ivuxolimab. Partial responders in the 0.1-3.0 mg/kg groups had among the lowest normalized peripheral clonal expansion, especially among CD8+ T cells. Low levels of normalized T-cell clonal expansion were also seen in some patients who did not respond. Which antigens the clonally expanded peripheral T cells were specific for was not determined. At doses from 0.1 to 3.0 mg/kg, clonal expansion was seen in both CD4+ and CD8+ blood T cells between baseline and week 6.

The trial excluded patients who had a history of autoimmune disease or were on systemic immunosuppression. In every dose cohort, peripheral blood was drawn for TCR sequencing at baseline, cycle 4 day 1, and cycle 7 day 1. Samples were obtained from an open-label, multicenter, first-in-human phase I dose-escalation trial of ivuxolimab. Adults with locally advanced or metastatic melanoma, renal cell, hepatocellular, or head and neck squamous cell carcinoma were enrolled in the trial. Before TCR sequencing, CD4+ T cells and CD8+ T cells from peripheral blood were sorted into separate populations. Genomic DNA was extracted from sorted cells for sequencing of the TCRbeta CDR3 region. The immunoSEQ Assay was used for sequencing of TCRbeta CDR3 regions. TCRdb took over this immuneACCESS table, retaining in-frame rearrangements with V and J assigned. Such tables are incomplete; in checked studies, under half of the missing clones stem from an unresolved V gene, and the remainder is unexplained. The sample table holds around 65,000 clones, of which around 83% were seen once. The ten largest clones add up to under 3% of the sample.

In regard to this clone: This clone's antigen is unknown. Per-nucleotide qualities are absent, and no much larger clonotype sits a single base away.

This TCR derives from an adult with an advanced solid tumor such as melanoma, head and neck, liver or kidney cancer. The sequenced sample was CD4+ or CD8+ T cells sorted from blood, obtained in a trial of the OX40 agonist ivuxolimab.

The encoded CDR3 is CASSWDRGNTEAFF. The DNA sequence follows: TGCGCCAGCAGCTGGGATCGGGGAAACACTGAAGCTTTCTTT. The rearrangement combines TRBV5-1 with TRBJ1-1; no D segment can be confidently identified. CDR1 SGHRS and CDR2 YFSETQ were looked up in the germline V gene. The CDR3 spans 14 residues, from the cysteine through the phenylalanine. Only the CDR3 part of the read is kept: 42 bases, read in frame from the first base. V is cut by 3 bases and J by 2 bases, and the space between the germline ends is 11 bases.